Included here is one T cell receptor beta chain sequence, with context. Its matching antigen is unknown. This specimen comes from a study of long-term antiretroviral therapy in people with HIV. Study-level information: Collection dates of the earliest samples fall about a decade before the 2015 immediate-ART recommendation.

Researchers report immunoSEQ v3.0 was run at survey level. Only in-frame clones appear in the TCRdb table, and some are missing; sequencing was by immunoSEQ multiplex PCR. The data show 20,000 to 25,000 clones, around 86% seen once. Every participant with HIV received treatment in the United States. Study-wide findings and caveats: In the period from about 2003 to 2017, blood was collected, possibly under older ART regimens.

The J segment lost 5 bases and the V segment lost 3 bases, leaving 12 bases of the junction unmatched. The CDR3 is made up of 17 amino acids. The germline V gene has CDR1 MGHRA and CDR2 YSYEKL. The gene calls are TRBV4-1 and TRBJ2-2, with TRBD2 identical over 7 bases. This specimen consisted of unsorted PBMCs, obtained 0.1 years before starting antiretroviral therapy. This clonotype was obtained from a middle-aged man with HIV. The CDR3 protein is CASSHPDRGGETGELFF. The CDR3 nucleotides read TGCGCCAGCAGCCACCCCGACCGGGGAGGGGAGACCGGGGAGCTGTTTTTT.